Each of the 16 T cell receptor beta chains below was sequenced from the same sample in a study of immune evolution from preneoplasia to lung adenocarcinoma. Libraries were prepared by immunoSEQ multiplex PCR; TCRdb keeps only in-frame clonotypes and omits some of them. The repertoire consists of 35,000 to 40,000 clones, with 74% occurring once and the leading ten covering roughly 6.6%. The sequenced sample was FFPE invasive lung adenocarcinoma tissue. Receptors were obtained from a person aged 55 to 70 with lung adenocarcinoma.

This chain uses TRBV2 with TRBJ2-2, with 11 bases aligning to TRBD2. The CDR3 contains 14 residues. The V and J ends lost 6 bases and 7 bases, in that order; junction bases with no gene match: 4. The germline CDR1 and CDR2 sequences are SNHLY and FYNNEI. CDR3 protein: CASRLAGDFGELFF. The CDR3 DNA is TGTGCCAGCAGACTAGCGGGAGATTTCGGGGAGCTGTTTTTT.

This clone was found a few times. This chain links TRBV5-5 with TRBJ1-1; D gene ambiguous. Trimming left V 4 bases short and J 4 bases short, with 14 bases between. The CDR3 has 14 amino acids. Germline V gives CDR1 SGHKS, CDR2 YYEKEE (reference sequence). This CDR3 reads CASSLAHAATEAFF. In DNA, the CDR3 is TGTGCCAGCAGCCTCGCACACGCTGCCACTGAAGCTTTCTTT.

This rearrangement joins TRBV5-4 to TRBJ2-1, with D possibly being TRBD1 (5 bases). V lost 1 base and J lost 0, with 11 bases in between. This CDR3 is 16 amino acids long. Looked up from germline, CDR1 is SGHNT and CDR2 is YYREEE (reference sequence). DNA of the CDR3: TGTGCCAGCAGCTTGTATCAGGGCTTCTCCTACAATGAGCAGTTCTTC. Encoded protein: CASSLYQGFSYNEQFF. The variable domain in full, with the rest retrieved from reference TRBV5-4 and TRBJ2-1, is ETGVTQSPTHLIKTRGQQVTLRCSSQSGHNTVSWYQQALGQGPQFIFQYYREEENGRGNFPPRFSGLQFPNYSSELNVNALELDDSALYLCASSLYQGFSYNEQFFGPGTRLTVL.

V gene TRBV19 combines with J gene TRBJ2-1; 8 positions agree with TRBD2. The V and J ends lost 10 bases and 4 bases, in that order; junction bases with no gene match: 21. Germline loops: CDR1 LNHDA, CDR2 SQIVND (reference sequence). The CDR3 is made up of 18 amino acids. CDR3 amino acids: CATRPSGLSAGMYNEQFF. The CDR3, as DNA: TGTGCCACCCGCCCTAGCGGGTTGAGTGCGGGGATGTACAATGAGCAGTTCTTC.

The rearrangement links TRBV18 to TRBJ2-7, with 8 bases that match TRBD1. The CDR3 sequence is 15 residues long. The germline V gene encodes CDR1 KGHSH and CDR2 LQKENI. V lost 6 bases, J lost 5 bases, and 12 bases stayed unmatched. The chain's CDR3 is CASSTEYRTGHEQYF. The DNA of the CDR3 is TGTGCCAGCTCCACCGAATATCGGACAGGGCACGAGCAGTACTTC.

The V and J genes are TRBV5-6 and TRBJ2-1, with a weak D call TRBD2 (6 bases). V lost 1 base and J 0 bases, leaving 11 bases between the germline ends. CDR3 length: 16 residues. From germline, CDR1 is SGHDT and CDR2 YYEEEE. CDR3 residues: CASSLFRESSYNEQFF. For the CDR3, the DNA is TGTGCCAGCAGCTTGTTTCGGGAGAGCTCCTACAATGAGCAGTTCTTC. The entire variable domain, with the rest obtained from reference TRBV5-6 and TRBJ2-1, is as follows: DAGVTQSPTHLIKTRGQQVTLRCSPKSGHDTVSWYQQALGQGPQFIFQYYEEEERQRGNFPDRFSGHQFPNYSSELNVNALLLGDSALYLCASSLFRESSYNEQFFGPGTRLTVL.

The gene calls are TRBV6-1 and TRBJ2-7; TRBD2 matches 12 bases. Germline V gene lookup returns CDR1 MNHNS and CDR2 SASEGT. Germline trimming cut 7 bases from V and 2 bases from J; bases unmatched to any gene: 0. The CDR3 has 13 residues. CDR3 nucleotide sequence: TGTGCCAGCACTAGCGGGAGGGCCTACGAGCAGTACTTC. It codes for CASTSGRAYEQYF.

The chain links TRBV18 to TRBJ2-3, with 7 bases lining up with TRBD2. This CDR3 is built from 15 residues. Per germline, CDR1 KGHSH and CDR2 LQKENI. Trimming removed 8 bases from V and 2 bases from J; junction bases left unmatched: 10. Here the CDR3 DNA reads TGTGCCAGCGCGAGGGACTACCTTTCCACAGATACGCAGTATTTT. It encodes CASARDYLSTDTQYF.

This clone ranks as medium-sized. The chain employs TRBV18 and TRBJ2-2; D remains ambiguous. V lost 0 bases and J 0 bases, leaving 8 bases between the germline ends. The CDR3 is 16 residues long. Germline V gives CDR1 KGHSH, CDR2 LQKENI. The CDR3, as DNA: TGTGCCAGCTCACCACCGAACAGAGCGAACACCGGGGAGCTGTTTTTT. Translating it yields CASSPPNRANTGELFF.

The chain links TRBV10-3 to TRBJ1-1; D not certain. From germline, CDR1 is ENHRY and CDR2 SYGVKD. The CDR3 length is 15 residues. V dropped 4 bases and J dropped 1 base, with 13 bases sitting between them. The CDR3 is CAISGSAGPNTEAFF. The CDR3, as DNA: TGTGCCATCAGTGGTTCAGCAGGCCCGAACACTGAAGCTTTCTTT.

The chain recombines TRBV29-1 with TRBJ1-1; the D gene is possibly TRBD1 (5 bases). Germline CDR1 and CDR2: SQVTM and ANQGSEA. Between the trimmed V and J ends, which lost 1 base and 4 bases, there was a span of 7 bases. The CDR3 contains 12 residues. CDR3 in amino acids: CSVEGTTTEAFF. The CDR3 nucleotides are TGCAGCGTTGAAGGGACAACCACTGAAGCTTTCTTT. Combining the CDR3 with reference TRBV29-1 and TRBJ1-1 gives the whole variable domain SAVISQKPSRDICQRGTSLTIQCQVDSQVTMMFWYRQQPGQSLTLIATANQGSEATYESGFVIDKFPISRPNLTFSTLTVSNMSPEDSSIYLCSVEGTTTEAFFGQGTRLTVV.

This chain joins TRBV27 and TRBJ2-3, with D possibly being TRBD2 (5 bases). Germline V lookup: CDR1 MNHEY, CDR2 SMNVEV (reference sequence). This CDR3 region has 15 residues. V lost 2 bases, J lost 6 bases, and 15 bases lay in between. The CDR3 loop reads CASSLTRTLSDTQYF. DNA of the CDR3: TGTGCCAGCAGTTTAACTAGAACCCTTTCGGATACGCAGTATTTT.

V usage is TRBV29-1 and J usage is TRBJ1-5; D uncertain. CDR1 is SQVTM, CDR2 ANQGSEA, per germline. This CDR3 contains 13 residues. Trimming stripped 3 bases from V and 0 bases from J, with 6 bases between. The CDR3 here is CSVDPYSNQPQHF. As DNA, the CDR3 is TGCAGCGTTGATCCCTATAGCAATCAGCCCCAGCATTTT.

The chain joins TRBV5-1 to TRBJ1-2; D perhaps matches TRBD1 (5 bases). Germline-derived CDR1 and CDR2 are SGHRS and YFSETQ. The V and J ends lost 0 bases and 7 bases respectively, with 10 bases between them. The CDR3 totals 13 residues. The CDR3 nucleotides are TGCGCCAGCAGCTTGGAAGGGGTGACTGGCTACACCTTC. Encoded protein: CASSLEGVTGYTF.

This clone was recorded once. The CDR3 protein is CSASTSGKYNEQFF. CDR3 nucleotide sequence: TGCAGCGCTTCGACTAGCGGGAAGTACAATGAGCAGTTCTTC. The gene calls are TRBV29-1 and TRBJ2-1, with TRBD2 matching over 11 bases. The CDR3 length is 14 residues. Germline loops: CDR1 SQVTM, CDR2 ANQGSEA. V gave up 7 bases and J gave up 4 bases; unmatched junction bases: 6.

The J gene is TRBJ1-1, the V gene TRBV7-2; D gene uncertain. The CDR3 is 12 residues long. The germline CDR1 and CDR2 sequences are SGHTA and FQGNSA. Trimming stripped 8 bases from V and 1 base from J, with 8 bases between. The DNA for the CDR3 is TGTGCCAGCTCGAGAGAGAACACTGAAGCTTTCTTT. Its translation: CASSRENTEAFF. The variable domain in full, with the rest retrieved from reference TRBV7-2 and TRBJ1-1, is GAGVSQSPSNKVTEKGKDVELRCDPISGHTALYWYRQSLGQGLEFLIYFQGNSAPDKSGLPSDRFSAERTGGSVSTLTIQRTQQEDSAVYLCASSRENTEAFFGQGTRLTVV.